A selection of T cell receptor beta chains follows, all from one sample in a study of cytomegalovirus exposure and HLA in healthy donors. Profiling relied on immunoSEQ multiplex PCR, and the TCRdb table lists in-frame clones only, not all of them. The repertoire has more than 95,000 clones, under 85% of them found once; the top ten carry about 4%. Specimen: PBMCs. Source of these receptors: a woman aged 45 to 65 in good health and CMV-seropositive. CDR3s include the opening cysteine and the closing phenylalanine or tryptophan. The D gene is left open where the match is weak. Some rows have no size entry. The others give once, few or many, or a class for an expanded clone.

TRBV23-1	.	TRBJ2-1	.	TGCGCCAGCAGTCAATCGCTCCGACGTAGGGGGATCTACAATGAGCAGTTCTTC	CASSQSLRRRGIYNEQFF
TRBV4-1	.	TRBJ2-1	.	TGCGCCAGCAGCCCAGGGTTTGGGTACAATGAGCAGTTCTTC	CASSPGFGYNEQFF
TRBV7-8	.	TRBJ1-2	TRBD1	TGTGCCAGCAGCTTAGGTCTGGCAGGGGGCGCGATAAGTGGCTACACCTTC	CASSLGLAGGAISGYTF
TRBV9	.	TRBJ2-1	.	TGTGCCAGCAGCCCCCCCGAGTCGAGCTCCTACAATGAGCAGTTCTTC	CASSPPESSSYNEQFF
TRBV18	few	TRBJ2-1	TRBD2	TGTGCCAGCTCTGGCCTCGGGACTAGAACCTACAATGAGCAGTTCTTC	CASSGLGTRTYNEQFF
TRBV2	.	TRBJ2-3	TRBD2	TGTGCCAGCAGGACACTAGCGGGGGGGCCAGATACGCAGTATTTT	CASRTLAGGPDTQYF
TRBV10-1	.	TRBJ2-1	.	TGCGCCAGCAGCCTCAGGGAGGGGGGTGAGCAGTTCTTC	CASSLREGGEQFF
TRBV30	.	TRBJ2-3	.	TGTGCCTGGAATGGGCTAAGTACAGATACGCAGTATTTT	CAWNGLSTDTQYF
TRBV7-8	.	TRBJ2-7	TRBD2	TGTGCCAGCAGCTTAGGGGGACTAGCCCACGAGCAGTACTTC	CASSLGGLAHEQYF
TRBV27	.	TRBJ1-2	.	TGTGCCAGCAGCGAGGTGGGGGGGTATGGCTACACCTTC	CASSEVGGYGYTF
TRBV6-1	.	TRBJ2-7	.	TGTGCCAGCAGTGCCACGTGGGGGGCCTACGAGCAGTACTTC	CASSATWGAYEQYF
TRBV11-2	few	TRBJ1-6	TRBD1	TGTGCCAGCAGCTCTGCGGGACAGGGAAAGGACTTTTCACCCCTCCACTTT	CASSSAGQGKDFSPLHF
TRBV4-2	.	TRBJ2-7	.	TGTGCCAGCAGCCAAGCCCAGGGTAGGATCTACGAGCAGTACTTC	CASSQAQGRIYEQYF
TRBV29-1	.	TRBJ2-6	.	TGCAGCGTAGGGTTACTGGGGGCCTCTGGGGCCAACGTCCTGACTTTC	CSVGLLGASGANVLTF